This T cell receptor beta chain originates from a study of T cell clones after liver transplantation. Study context: Blood was drawn pre-transplant, before withdrawal, and after full or failed withdrawal.

Germline lookup yields CDR1 KGHSH and CDR2 LQKENI. The CDR3 runs 13 residues. With 1 base removed from V and 5 bases from J, the gap between germline ends came to 6 bases. Clones were read by immunoSEQ multiplex PCR, and TCRdb kept only the in-frame ones, dropping some. The sample lists 20,000 to 25,000 clones; about 70% were seen once. Thawed unstimulated PBMCs were FACS-sorted by CD3, CD4 and CD8 into two populations. Remarks on this clone: The antigen is not known.

Study outcomes and limitations: Post-transplant time points were not standardized, so conclusions are preliminary.

Sample: CD4+ T cells from blood, taken before liver transplant. The TCR comes from a human donor who received a liver transplant. The V and J genes are TRBV18 and TRBJ1-5; D gene ambiguous. The CDR3 protein is CASSPRGDQPQHF. CDR3 coding DNA: TGTGCCAGCTCACCACGCGGGGATCAGCCCCAGCATTTT.